A selection of T cell receptor beta chains follows, all from one sample in a study of T cell repertoires in cytomegalovirus infection. These receptors lack a known antigen. One entry per CDR3 protein, called by TCRdb with MiXCR from the reads. The top ten hold around an eighth of the sample, which has about 920,000 distinct CDR3 sequences, roughly a third seen once. The sequencing here drew on cultured CD8+ T cells from PBMCs, taken from culture after CMV antigen stimulation. Receptor source: a human donor in good health (CMV status not recorded). Some clones in this sample may be carry-over from other donors' samples. CDR3s include the opening cysteine and the closing phenylalanine or tryptophan. Fields, in order: D gene, J gene, V gene, clone size, CDR3 length, CDR3 protein, CDR3 DNA. The D gene is left open where the match is weak. Some rows have no size entry. The others give once, few or many, or a class for an expanded clone.

d_gene: NA
j_gene: TRBJ2-7
v_gene: TRBV4-1
abundance: NA
len: 13
CDR3aa: CASSVGVNYEQYF
CDR3nt: TGCGCCAGCAGTGTAGGGGTTAACTACGAGCAGTACTTC

d_gene: NA
j_gene: TRBJ2-3
v_gene: TRBV5-6
abundance: once
len: 15
CDR3aa: CASSHGQTADGTQYF
CDR3nt: TGTGCCAGCAGCCATGGACAGACCGCTGACGGTACGCAGTATTTT

d_gene: NA
j_gene: TRBJ1-2
v_gene: TRBV4-3
abundance: NA
len: 16
CDR3aa: CASSQVWMEANYGYTF
CDR3nt: TGCGCCAGCAGCCAAGTCTGGATGGAAGCTAACTATGGCTACACCTTC

d_gene: NA
j_gene: TRBJ1-1
v_gene: TRBV6-8
abundance: many
len: 21
CDR3aa: CASKWRDDRPTRVVWHTEAFF
CDR3nt: TGTGCCAGCAAGTGGAGAGACGATCGGCCGACCCGGGTGGTATGGCACACTGAAGCTTTCTTT

d_gene: TRBD1
j_gene: TRBJ2-7
v_gene: TRBV4-3
abundance: NA
len: 15
CDR3aa: CASSQVDRGTDEQYF
CDR3nt: TGCGCCAGCAGCCAAGTGGACAGGGGGACAGACGAGCAGTACTTC

d_gene: NA
j_gene: TRBJ2-3
v_gene: TRBV6-8
abundance: NA
len: 13
CDR3aa: CASGGMAPDTQYF
CDR3nt: TGTGCCAGCGGCGGTATGGCCCCAGATACGCAGTATTTT

d_gene: TRBD2
j_gene: TRBJ2-7
v_gene: TRBV4-1
abundance: NA
len: 16
CDR3aa: CASSQVTGRGGYEQYF
CDR3nt: TGCGCCAGCAGCCAAGTAACGGGGAGGGGAGGCTACGAGCAGTACTTC

d_gene: TRBD1
j_gene: TRBJ1-2
v_gene: TRBV20-1
abundance: NA
len: 12
CDR3aa: CSASDRVYGYTF
CDR3nt: TGCAGTGCCAGCGACAGGGTCTATGGCTACACCTTC

d_gene: NA
j_gene: TRBJ1-1
v_gene: TRBV19
abundance: many
len: 13
CDR3aa: CASSPGPRTEAFF
CDR3nt: TGTGCCAGTAGTCCGGGTCCACGCACTGAAGCTTTCTTT

d_gene: NA
j_gene: TRBJ2-1
v_gene: TRBV5-5
abundance: few
len: 16
CDR3aa: CASSSPDRGVYNEQFF
CDR3nt: TGTGCCAGCAGCTCCCCTGATCGCGGGGTGTACAATGAGCAGTTCTTC

d_gene: TRBD1
j_gene: TRBJ2-1
v_gene: TRBV7-8
abundance: many
len: 13
CDR3aa: CASRDRGDNEQFF
CDR3nt: TGTGCCAGCAGGGACAGGGGGGACAATGAGCAGTTCTTC

d_gene: NA
j_gene: TRBJ1-4
v_gene: TRBV20-1
abundance: NA
len: 13
CDR3aa: CSALRDKDEKLFF
CDR3nt: TGCAGTGCTCTCCGGGACAAAGATGAAAAACTGTTTTTT

d_gene: NA
j_gene: TRBJ1-6
v_gene: TRBV19
abundance: NA
len: 14
CDR3aa: CASSMEAWGSPLHF
CDR3nt: TGTGCCAGTAGTATGGAGGCCTGGGGTTCACCCCTCCACTTT

d_gene: NA
j_gene: TRBJ2-2
v_gene: TRBV7-6
abundance: few
len: 13
CDR3aa: CASSLEDPGELFF
CDR3nt: TGTGCCAGCAGCTTAGAGGATCCCGGGGAGCTGTTTTTT

d_gene: NA
j_gene: TRBJ1-2
v_gene: TRBV7-2
abundance: many
len: 13
CDR3aa: CASSLGDKYGYTF
CDR3nt: TGTGCCAGCAGCTTAGGGGATAAATATGGCTACACCTTC

d_gene: NA
j_gene: TRBJ1-6
v_gene: TRBV20-1
abundance: few
len: 14
CDR3aa: CSARPRVSFSPLHF
CDR3nt: TGCAGTGCTAGACCTCGGGTTTCTTTCTCACCCCTCCACTTT

d_gene: NA
j_gene: TRBJ1-1
v_gene: TRBV12-3/TRBV12-4
abundance: many
len: 16
CDR3aa: CASRAGPQVGDTEAFF
CDR3nt: TGTGCCAGCAGGGCGGGACCCCAGGTCGGGGACACTGAAGCTTTCTTT

d_gene: TRBD1
j_gene: TRBJ1-1
v_gene: TRBV29-1
abundance: few
len: 13
CDR3aa: CSVRTGTGTEAFF
CDR3nt: TGCAGCGTAAGGACAGGGACGGGCACTGAAGCTTTCTTT

d_gene: NA
j_gene: TRBJ1-2
v_gene: TRBV11-3
abundance: NA
len: 13
CDR3aa: CASSCQYVYGYTF
CDR3nt: TGTGCCAGCAGCTGCCAATACGTCTATGGCTACACCTTC

d_gene: TRBD1
j_gene: TRBJ1-3
v_gene: TRBV18
abundance: few
len: 16
CDR3aa: CASSPPDRLSGNTIYF
CDR3nt: TGTGCCAGCTCACCACCGGACAGGCTCTCTGGAAACACCATATATTTT

d_gene: TRBD2
j_gene: TRBJ2-2
v_gene: TRBV6-2/TRBV6-3
abundance: few
len: 15
CDR3aa: CASSYASGTTGELFF
CDR3nt: TGTGCCAGCAGTTATGCTAGCGGGACCACCGGGGAGCTGTTTTTT

d_gene: NA
j_gene: TRBJ2-4
v_gene: TRBV6-6
abundance: few
len: 16
CDR3aa: CASSYQLAGAKNIQYF
CDR3nt: TGTGCCAGCAGTTACCAGCTCGCTGGGGCCAAAAACATTCAGTACTTC

d_gene: NA
j_gene: TRBJ1-1
v_gene: TRBV5-5
abundance: few
len: 15
CDR3aa: CASSLAWQGKTEAFF
CDR3nt: TGTGCCAGCAGCTTGGCCTGGCAGGGGAAAACTGAAGCTTTCTTT

d_gene: TRBD2
j_gene: TRBJ2-1
v_gene: TRBV7-8
abundance: many
len: 14
CDR3aa: CASSWTSGGGEQFF
CDR3nt: TGTGCCAGCAGCTGGACTAGCGGGGGCGGAGAGCAGTTCTTC

d_gene: NA
j_gene: TRBJ2-3
v_gene: TRBV7-6
abundance: NA
len: 12
CDR3aa: CASSSSGTAQYF
CDR3nt: TGTGCCAGCAGCTCCAGCGGGACAGCGCAGTATTTT

d_gene: TRBD1
j_gene: TRBJ1-2
v_gene: TRBV5-6
abundance: NA
len: 16
CDR3aa: CASSLAGDRAPYGYTF
CDR3nt: TGTGCCAGCAGCTTGGCCGGGGACAGGGCCCCCTATGGCTACACCTTC

d_gene: NA
j_gene: TRBJ2-2
v_gene: TRBV7-9
abundance: few
len: 16
CDR3aa: CASLTSVDPGAGELFF
CDR3nt: TGTGCCAGTTTAACGTCTGTGGACCCCGGGGCCGGGGAGCTGTTTTTT

d_gene: TRBD2
j_gene: TRBJ2-2
v_gene: TRBV25-1
abundance: NA
len: 17
CDR3aa: CASSEYYGGADTGELFF
CDR3nt: TGTGCCAGCAGTGAATATTACGGGGGGGCGGACACCGGGGAGCTGTTTTTT

d_gene: NA
j_gene: TRBJ1-1
v_gene: TRBV7-3
abundance: NA
len: 15
CDR3aa: CASSPTGGGGTEAFF
CDR3nt: TGTGCCAGCAGCCCCACCGGGGGCGGAGGAACTGAAGCTTTCTTT

d_gene: NA
j_gene: TRBJ2-6
v_gene: TRBV5-1
abundance: many
len: 18
CDR3aa: CASSLVLGRLSGANVLTF
CDR3nt: TGCGCCAGCAGCTTGGTTCTGGGACGCCTCTCTGGGGCCAACGTCCTGACTTTC

d_gene: NA
j_gene: TRBJ1-1
v_gene: TRBV7-9
abundance: NA
len: 14
CDR3aa: CASSPSYRYYEAFF
CDR3nt: TGTGCCAGCAGCCCGAGCTACAGGTATTACGAAGCTTTCTTT

d_gene: NA
j_gene: TRBJ2-2
v_gene: TRBV4-1
abundance: NA
len: 14
CDR3aa: CASSQKERAGELFF
CDR3nt: TGCGCCAGCAGCCAAAAAGAAAGGGCCGGGGAGCTGTTTTTT

d_gene: NA
j_gene: TRBJ2-1
v_gene: TRBV2
abundance: NA
len: 13
CDR3aa: CASSRVGVNEQFF
CDR3nt: TGTGCCAGCAGTAGGGTCGGAGTCAATGAGCAGTTCTTC

d_gene: NA
j_gene: TRBJ1-1
v_gene: TRBV6-2/TRBV6-3
abundance: NA
len: 14
CDR3aa: CASSYGRVVTEAFF
CDR3nt: TGTGCCAGCAGTTACGGCAGGGTTGTAACTGAAGCTTTCTTT

d_gene: NA
j_gene: TRBJ2-7
v_gene: TRBV25-1
abundance: NA
len: 14
CDR3aa: CASSELRSSYEQYF
CDR3nt: TGTGCCAGCAGTGAATTAAGGTCTTCCTACGAGCAGTACTTC

d_gene: NA
j_gene: TRBJ1-2
v_gene: TRBV14
abundance: NA
len: 16
CDR3aa: CASSQDLGESNYGYTF
CDR3nt: TGTGCCAGCAGCCAAGACCTCGGGGAGAGTAACTATGGCTACACCTTC

d_gene: NA
j_gene: TRBJ2-7
v_gene: TRBV7-6
abundance: NA
len: 13
CDR3aa: CASSSGWLYEQYF
CDR3nt: TGTGCCAGCAGCTCCGGTTGGCTCTACGAGCAGTACTTC

d_gene: NA
j_gene: TRBJ2-7
v_gene: TRBV4-1
abundance: NA
len: 14
CDR3aa: CASSQDRGSYEQYF
CDR3nt: TGCGCCAGCAGCCAAGATCGGGGCTCCTACGAGCAGTACTTC

d_gene: TRBD2
j_gene: TRBJ2-1
v_gene: TRBV12-3/TRBV12-4
abundance: few
len: 13
CDR3aa: CASSLGLAGAEFF
CDR3nt: TGTGCCAGCAGTCTCGGACTAGCGGGGGCGGAGTTCTTC

d_gene: TRBD1
j_gene: TRBJ1-6
v_gene: TRBV7-2
abundance: many
len: 17
CDR3aa: CASSPGTVSSYNSPLHF
CDR3nt: TGTGCCAGCAGCCCAGGGACAGTGAGCTCCTATAATTCACCCCTCCACTTT

d_gene: TRBD2
j_gene: TRBJ2-7
v_gene: TRBV4-1
abundance: few
len: 13
CDR3aa: CASSPAGNYEQYF
CDR3nt: TGCGCCAGCAGCCCAGCGGGAAACTACGAGCAGTACTTC

d_gene: TRBD1
j_gene: TRBJ1-2
v_gene: TRBV6-7
abundance: NA
len: 15
CDR3aa: CASSLPGQGYYGYTF
CDR3nt: TGTGCCAGCAGCCTACCGGGACAGGGTTACTATGGCTACACCTTC

d_gene: NA
j_gene: TRBJ2-4
v_gene: TRBV7-9
abundance: few
len: 17
CDR3aa: CASSLGWQGQAKNIQYF
CDR3nt: TGTGCCAGCAGCTTAGGATGGCAGGGGCAGGCCAAAAACATTCAGTACTTC

d_gene: NA
j_gene: TRBJ1-5
v_gene: TRBV4-2
abundance: NA
len: 16
CDR3aa: CASSQGAGGADQPQHF
CDR3nt: TGTGCCAGCAGCCAAGGGGCGGGGGGCGCGGATCAGCCCCAGCATTTT

d_gene: NA
j_gene: TRBJ1-5
v_gene: TRBV7-9
abundance: many
len: 13
CDR3aa: CASSSKLGQPQHF
CDR3nt: TGTGCCAGCAGCTCGAAACTCGGTCAGCCCCAGCATTTT

d_gene: NA
j_gene: TRBJ1-6
v_gene: TRBV7-2
abundance: many
len: 14
CDR3aa: CASSSGTLDSPLHF
CDR3nt: TGTGCCAGCAGCTCCGGGACATTGGATTCACCCCTCCACTTT

d_gene: NA
j_gene: TRBJ2-7
v_gene: TRBV10-2
abundance: few
len: 16
CDR3aa: CASSAPRGHLDYEQYF
CDR3nt: TGCGCCAGCAGTGCCCCCCGGGGACACCTCGACTACGAGCAGTACTTC

d_gene: NA
j_gene: TRBJ2-3
v_gene: TRBV12-3/TRBV12-4
abundance: once
len: 15
CDR3aa: CAGSPVLPSPDTQYF
CDR3nt: TGTGCCGGCAGTCCCGTCCTCCCGTCCCCCGATACGCAGTATTTT

d_gene: NA
j_gene: TRBJ2-7
v_gene: TRBV7-6
abundance: few
len: 16
CDR3aa: CASSLYPQEGTSEQYF
CDR3nt: TGTGCCAGCAGCCTGTACCCCCAGGAGGGTACGAGTGAGCAGTACTTC

d_gene: TRBD1
j_gene: TRBJ1-2
v_gene: TRBV5-4
abundance: once
len: 14
CDR3aa: CASSPGGTGRGYTF
CDR3nt: TGTGCCAGCAGCCCCGGTGGGACAGGGCGAGGCTACACCTTC

d_gene: NA
j_gene: TRBJ2-5
v_gene: TRBV7-9
abundance: NA
len: 14
CDR3aa: CASSSSSPTETQYF
CDR3nt: TGTGCCAGCAGCTCATCCTCTCCTACCGAGACCCAGTACTTC

d_gene: NA
j_gene: TRBJ2-3
v_gene: TRBV12-3/TRBV12-4
abundance: few
len: 14
CDR3aa: CASSSRPSTDTQYF
CDR3nt: TGTGCCAGCAGTTCGAGGCCAAGCACAGATACGCAGTATTTT

d_gene: NA
j_gene: TRBJ2-2
v_gene: TRBV6-2/TRBV6-3
abundance: NA
len: 15
CDR3aa: CASSYVTENTGELFF
CDR3nt: TGTGCCAGCAGTTACGTGACAGAAAACACCGGGGAGCTGTTTTTT

d_gene: TRBD1
j_gene: TRBJ2-5
v_gene: TRBV7-4
abundance: NA
len: 14
CDR3aa: CASQGQGYQETQYF
CDR3nt: TGTGCCAGCCAGGGACAGGGTTACCAAGAGACCCAGTACTTC

d_gene: NA
j_gene: TRBJ1-2
v_gene: TRBV28
abundance: NA
len: 15
CDR3aa: CASSNPKQGPYGYTF
CDR3nt: TGTGCCAGCAGTAACCCAAAACAGGGTCCCTATGGCTACACCTTC

d_gene: TRBD1
j_gene: TRBJ1-5
v_gene: TRBV12-3/TRBV12-4
abundance: NA
len: 16
CDR3aa: CASRSRDRGLDQPQHF
CDR3nt: TGTGCCAGCAGGTCCCGGGACAGGGGGCTAGATCAGCCCCAGCATTTT

d_gene: NA
j_gene: TRBJ2-3
v_gene: TRBV28
abundance: few
len: 15
CDR3aa: CASSLYGEGADTQYF
CDR3nt: TGTGCCAGCAGTTTATATGGAGAAGGGGCAGATACGCAGTATTTT